These 13 T cell receptor beta chains originate from one sample sequenced in a study of T-cell memory formation after mild COVID-19. TCRdb reprocessed the 5' RACE reads with MiXCR, giving one entry per CDR3 protein. The repertoire includes around 300,000 distinct CDR3 sequences, about an eighth of them detected once, and 22% sits in the top ten. Material: PBMCs or a T cell subset sorted from them (not recorded which). The receptors come from a young man who had mild COVID-19 (a few samples of this study predate the infection). Cell type and time point are not known.

This clonotype was detected only a few times. This rearrangement joins TRBV5-1 to TRBJ2-5, with D tentatively TRBD1 or TRBD2 (5 bases each). CDR1 is SGHRS, CDR2 YFSETQ, per germline. V was trimmed by 1 base and J by 2 bases, leaving 9 bases between them. The CDR3 covers 14 residues. CDR3 bases: TGCGCCAGCAGCTTGTGGGGGTTTCAAGAGACCCAGTACTTC. Encoded protein: CASSLWGFQETQYF.

The table lists this clonotype with a few counts. The chain links TRBV3-1 to TRBJ2-2, with 7 bases identical to TRBD1. Looked up from germline, CDR1 is LGHDT and CDR2 is YNNKEL (reference sequence). The CDR3 loop spans 17 amino acids. Losses at the gene ends were 4 bases for V and 0 bases for J; bases not matched to a gene: 8. The chain's CDR3 is CASSRPDRLTNTGELFF. The CDR3 nucleotides read TGTGCCAGCAGCCGGCCGGACAGGTTGACGAACACCGGGGAGCTGTTTTTT. The full variable domain, with the rest looked up from reference TRBV3-1 and TRBJ2-2, is DTAVSQTPKYLVTQMGNDKSIKCEQNLGHDTMYWYKQDSKKFLKIMFSYNNKELIINETVPNRFSPKSPDKAHLNLHINSLELGDSAVYFCASSRPDRLTNTGELFFGEGSRLTVL.

J is TRBJ1-1 and V is TRBV4-2; no firm D call. V lost 3 bases to trimming and J lost 0 bases, with 14 bases between them. The germline V gene encodes CDR1 LGHNA and CDR2 YNFKEQ. This CDR3 has 16 amino acids. The CDR3 region is CASSHNDMPMNTEAFF. CDR3 nucleotide sequence: TGTGCCAGCAGCCATAACGACATGCCCATGAACACTGAAGCTTTCTTT.

A few counts support this clonotype. The genes are TRBV5-1 and TRBJ1-1, with D possibly TRBD1 on 5 matching bases. CDR3 length equals 14 residues. The V gene lost 3 bases and the J gene lost 9 bases, with 18 bases spanning the gap. Germline CDR1 SGHRS, CDR2 YFSETQ. This chain's CDR3 is CASSSPPTGTKAFF. DNA for the CDR3: TGCGCCAGCAGCTCGCCCCCAACAGGAACCAAAGCTTTCTTT. The full variable domain, completed using reference TRBV5-1 and TRBJ1-1, is KAGVTQTPRYLIKTRGQQVTLSCSPISGHRSVSWYQQTPGQGLQFLFEYFSETQRNKGNFPGRFSGRQFSNSRSEMNVSTLELGDSALYLCASSSPPTGTKAFFGQGTRLTVV.

The chain recombines TRBV5-1 with TRBJ2-5, with 9 bases matching TRBD1. Germline V gene data show CDR1 as SGHRS and CDR2 as YFSETQ. The ends lost 4 bases at V and 6 bases at J; junction bases unmatched: 10. The CDR3 consists of 15 residues. CDR3 sequence: CASSLTGGSRKTQYF. CDR3 DNA sequence: TGCGCCAGCAGCCTCACAGGGGGCAGTAGGAAGACCCAGTACTTC.

CDR3 in amino acids: CASRAFQAGGYTF. CDR3 nucleotide sequence: TGTGCCAGCAGGGCCTTTCAGGCTGGAGGCTACACCTTC. The rearrangement links TRBV6-5 to TRBJ1-2; no reliable D call. CDR3 size: 13 residues. The germline V and J ends were trimmed by 6 bases and 8 bases, with 16 bases remaining between them. CDR1 and CDR2 from the germline V gene are MNHEY and SVGAGI.

This chain uses TRBV5-6 with TRBJ2-7; TRBD1 matches at 7 bases. Looked up from germline, CDR1 is SGHDT and CDR2 is YYEEEE. The CDR3 totals 14 residues. V shed 8 bases and J 3 bases; nucleotides not matched to a gene: 11. CDR3 coding DNA: TGTGCCAGTTACCCATTGGGGGACAGCTACGAGCAGTACGTC. Protein: CASYPLGDSYEQYV.

The V gene is TRBV10-3, the J gene TRBJ2-3, with 13 bases matching TRBD2. CDR3 length: 18 residues. The germline gives CDR1 ENHRY, CDR2 SYGVKD. V trimming: 10 bases; J trimming: 0 bases; junction bases outside the gene matches: 13. In DNA, the CDR3 is TGTGCCACCCGGACACTAGCGGGGGGGCGTGGAAGCACAGATACGCAGTATTTT. This encodes CATRTLAGGRGSTDTQYF.

Points on this clonotype: A read error is possible here, since a much larger clone lies one base away. V usage is TRBV6-6 and J usage is TRBJ2-7, with D uncertain. The CDR3 runs to 10 residues. Trimming took 1 base from V and 5 from J, leaving 0 bases between them. Germline V gives CDR1 MNHNY, CDR2 SVGAGI (reference sequence). The DNA of the CDR3 is TGTGCCAGCAGTTACTACGAGCAGTACTTC. Translated, it gives CASSYYEQYF.

The chain uses TRBV10-3 and TRBJ2-5; 7 bases are shared with TRBD2. Per germline, CDR1 ENHRY and CDR2 SYGVKD. The CDR3 spans 13 residues. V shed 3 bases, J shed 7 bases, and the junction held 5 bases outside the gene matches. CDR3 sequence: CAISDPGRGTQYF. The CDR3, as DNA: TGTGCCATCAGTGACCCAGGGAGGGGGACCCAGTACTTC.

This chain uses TRBV27 with TRBJ1-1; D call uncertain. The CDR3 is 11 amino acids. Trimming stripped 4 bases from V and 9 bases from J, with 9 bases between. Germline CDR1 MNHEY, CDR2 SMNVEV (reference sequence). The CDR3, as DNA: TGTGCCAGCAGTTCGTGGAGGAAAGCTTTCTTT. Protein: CASSSWRKAFF.

This clonotype turned up a few times. Mismatch with germline at one junction end may stem from a read error. The gene calls are TRBV2 and TRBJ2-3; D unresolved. This CDR3 has 16 amino acids. Germline CDR1 and CDR2: SNHLY and FYNNEI. The CDR3, as DNA: TGTGCGAGCAGCTTCGTGGCCAGCCAATCTCTAGATACGCAGTATTTT. Its translation: CASSFVASQSLDTQYF.

The gene calls are TRBV20-1 and TRBJ2-3, with 11 bases aligning to TRBD1. J gave up 4 bases and V 3 bases, and 6 bases lay outside the gene matches. The CDR3 runs 15 residues. Germline CDR1 reads DFQATT; CDR2 reads SNEGSKA (reference sequence). Written as DNA, the CDR3 is TGCAGTGCTAGCCGCCGGGACAGGGGGGCAGATACGCAGTATTTT. Amino acids: CSASRRDRGADTQYF.